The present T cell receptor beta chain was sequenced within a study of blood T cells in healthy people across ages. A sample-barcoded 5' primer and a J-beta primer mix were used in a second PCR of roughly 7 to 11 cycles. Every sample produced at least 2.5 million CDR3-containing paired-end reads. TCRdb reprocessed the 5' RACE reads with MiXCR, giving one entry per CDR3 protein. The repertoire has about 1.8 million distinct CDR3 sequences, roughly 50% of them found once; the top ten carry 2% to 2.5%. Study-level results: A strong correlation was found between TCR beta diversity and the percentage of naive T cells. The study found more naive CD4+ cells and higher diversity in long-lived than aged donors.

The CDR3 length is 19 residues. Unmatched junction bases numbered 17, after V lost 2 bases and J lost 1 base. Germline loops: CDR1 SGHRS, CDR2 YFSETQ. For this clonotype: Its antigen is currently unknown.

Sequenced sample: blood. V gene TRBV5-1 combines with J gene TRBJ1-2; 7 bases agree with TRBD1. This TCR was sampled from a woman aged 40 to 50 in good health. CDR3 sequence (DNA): TGCGCCAGCAGCTTACTTAACCTCTCCCCTACAGGGGATAACTATGGCTACACCTTC. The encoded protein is CASSLLNLSPTGDNYGYTF.